This TCR beta chain derives from a study of CD8 T cells in ankylosing spondylitis. The CDR3 extends over 17 amino acids. The junction had 4 bases not matched to a gene; V was cut back by 0 bases and J by 6 bases. Germline V lookup: CDR1 SGHRS, CDR2 YFSETQ. TCRdb ran MiXCR on the 5' RACE reads and lists one entry per CDR3 protein. The sample includes about 800,000 distinct CDR3 sequences, 12% of them seen just once. This clonotype was recorded at least ten times. Its antigen is as yet unknown. Broader study findings: Reportedly, significant enrichment of disease-linked clones occurred in matched ankylosing spondylitis synovial fluid. It appeared that ankylosing spondylitis blood was characterized by a TCR beta motif of several highly homologous variants.

The sequenced sample was blood, either unsorted or a sorted T cell fraction (not recorded which). The V gene is TRBV5-1, the J gene TRBJ2-1; 15 bases are shared with TRBD2. This receptor was taken from a male donor with ankylosing spondylitis. CDR3 nucleotides: TGCGCCAGCAGCTTGGCGGGGACTAGCGGGGGGATCAATGAGCAGTTCTTC. Translation: CASSLAGTSGGINEQFF. The full variable domain, completed using reference TRBV5-1 and TRBJ2-1, is KAGVTQTPRYLIKTRGQQVTLSCSPISGHRSVSWYQQTPGQGLQFLFEYFSETQRNKGNFPGRFSGRQFSNSRSEMNVSTLELGDSALYLCASSLAGTSGGINEQFFGPGTRLTVL.